Shown below are 17 T cell receptor beta chains from a single sample sequenced in a study of ipilimumab plus nivolumab after autologous stem cell transplantation. The repertoire was sequenced with immunoSEQ multiplex PCR; TCRdb's copy has only in-frame clones and lacks some. The table lists fewer than 25,000 clones, approximately 73% of them singletons. Source: PBMCs, taken in a trial of ipilimumab plus nivolumab as post-transplant consolidation. The receptors here all came from a male donor with diffuse large B-cell lymphoma.

The chain uses TRBV15 and TRBJ2-1, with TRBD1 matching 7 bases. Germline lookup yields CDR1 LNHNV and CDR2 YYDKDF (reference sequence). Trimming at V came to 4 bases and at J to 9 bases, leaving 12 bases not matched to a gene. CDR3 length: 15 amino acids. The CDR3 spells CATSNSAGAGGEQFF. Written as DNA, the CDR3 is TGTGCCACCAGCAATTCGGCCGGAGCAGGGGGTGAGCAGTTCTTC.

The rearrangement joins TRBV5-1 to TRBJ2-5; weak D call: TRBD1 (5 bases). Trimming took off 0 bases at V and 3 bases at J, with 12 bases between the two ends. CDR3 size: 15 residues. CDR1 is SGHRS and CDR2 is YFSETQ in the germline V gene. The CDR3 DNA reads as TGCGCCAGCAGCTTGGAAGGACAATCCAAAGAGACCCAGTACTTC. This gives the protein CASSLEGQSKETQYF.

This clone appeared a few times. The chain has TRBV28 and TRBJ1-4; D perhaps matches TRBD1 (6 bases). The CDR3 runs 14 residues. V dropped 5 bases and J dropped 5 bases, with 12 bases sitting between them. Germline lookup yields CDR1 MDHEN and CDR2 SYDVKM. CDR3 loop: CASSKGRGNEKLFF. In DNA form, the CDR3 reads TGTGCCAGCAGTAAGGGGAGGGGGAATGAAAAACTGTTTTTT.

The rearrangement uses TRBV20-1 and TRBJ2-1; tentatively, D is TRBD2 (6 bases). V was trimmed by 5 bases and J by 8 bases, leaving 10 bases between them. Germline lookup yields CDR1 DFQATT and CDR2 SNEGSKA (reference sequence). CDR3 length: 11 amino acids. CDR3 residues: CSARGWDEQFF. Written as DNA, the CDR3 is TGCAGTGCTCGGGGGTGGGATGAGCAGTTCTTC.

This chain connects TRBV6-6 to TRBJ1-4, with D tentatively TRBD1 (5 bases). Germline CDR1 reads MNHNY; CDR2 reads SVGAGI (reference sequence). The V end was cut by 8 bases, the J end by 4 bases, with 14 bases between. CDR3 length: 14 amino acids. This chain's CDR3 is CASRFSQGNEKLFF. The CDR3 DNA is TGTGCCAGCCGGTTTAGTCAGGGTAATGAAAAACTGTTTTTT.

This clone was seen only once. The V call is TRBV11-2, the J call TRBJ1-2; TRBD1 might be the D (5 bases). Germline-derived CDR1 and CDR2 are SGHAT and FQNNGV. The CDR3 is 14 amino acids. V was pared by 0 bases and J by 2 bases, with 7 bases between. The CDR3 DNA sequence: TGTGCCAGCAGCTTAGATAGGGGAAACTATGGCTACACCTTC. Its translation: CASSLDRGNYGYTF.

This clone was seen just once. This chain joins TRBV7-9 and TRBJ1-2; D call uncertain. This CDR3 is built from 14 residues. Per germline, CDR1 SEHNR and CDR2 FQNEAQ (reference sequence). Trimming took off 2 bases at V and 8 bases at J, with 15 bases between the two ends. CDR3 nucleotide sequence: TGTGCCAGCAGCTTAATCGGGTCGGTGGTCGGCTACACCTTC. Amino acid sequence: CASSLIGSVVGYTF.

The V gene is TRBV2, the J gene TRBJ2-1; tentatively, D is TRBD1 (7 bases). Looked up from germline, CDR1 is SNHLY and CDR2 is FYNNEI. Trimming left V 4 bases short and J 9 bases short, with 19 bases between. This CDR3 is 15 amino acids long. The CDR3 loop is CASSAGGLLGSEQFF. For the CDR3, the DNA is TGTGCCAGCAGTGCAGGGGGGTTGCTAGGTAGTGAGCAGTTCTTC.

This clone showed up just a few times. V and J are TRBV5-4 and TRBJ1-2; TRBD1 matches at 7 bases. This CDR3 region has 17 residues. CDR1 and CDR2 from the germline V gene are SGHNT and YYREEE (reference sequence). Trimming at V came to 4 bases and at J to 5 bases, leaving 17 bases not matched to a gene. In nucleotides, the CDR3 is TGTGCCAGCAGCCCATGGCAGGGGGTTATGCACAAGTATGGCTACACCTTC. Protein: CASSPWQGVMHKYGYTF. Complete variable domain (other parts from reference TRBV5-4 and TRBJ1-2): ETGVTQSPTHLIKTRGQQVTLRCSSQSGHNTVSWYQQALGQGPQFIFQYYREEENGRGNFPPRFSGLQFPNYSSELNVNALELDDSALYLCASSPWQGVMHKYGYTFGSGTRLTVV.

This chain joins TRBV14 and TRBJ2-3, with 12 bases aligning to TRBD2. The CDR3 covers 17 residues. Germline lookup yields CDR1 SGHDN and CDR2 FVKESK. V lost 4 bases to trimming and J lost 1 base; unmatched junction nucleotides: 6. The chain's CDR3 is CASSRRTSGVGTDTQYF. The CDR3 DNA reads as TGTGCCAGCAGCCGGAGGACTAGCGGGGTGGGCACAGATACGCAGTATTTT.

This rearrangement joins TRBV6-6 to TRBJ2-1; D is possibly TRBD2 (5 bases). Germline V lookup: CDR1 MNHNY, CDR2 SVGAGI (reference sequence). This CDR3 contains 13 residues. V gave up 10 bases and J gave up 3 bases, with 13 bases separating them. The CDR3 loop is CAIRTGDYNEQFF. For the CDR3, the DNA is TGTGCCATCAGAACCGGGGACTACAATGAGCAGTTCTTC.

The CDR3 loop is CASSGGLAGSYEQYF. DNA of the CDR3: TGTGCCAGCAGTGGAGGACTAGCGGGATCCTACGAGCAGTACTTC. The rearrangement links TRBV6-1 to TRBJ2-7; 12 positions match TRBD2. CDR1 MNHNS and CDR2 SASEGT come from the germline V gene. Trimming removed 4 bases from V and 1 base from J; junction bases left unmatched: 2. The CDR3 spans 15 residues.

This chain links TRBV7-6 with TRBJ2-5; D may be TRBD2 (7 bases). The CDR3 is made up of 15 amino acids. Trimming cost V 6 bases and J 2 bases, with 16 bases left between them. Germline values: CDR1 SGHVS, CDR2 FNYEAQ. The CDR3 region has the DNA TGTGCCAGCAGGCCCCTCGGGGGGCGGCAAGAGACCCAGTACTTC. Translation: CASRPLGGRQETQYF.

The chain has TRBV6-1 and TRBJ2-5, with unresolved D. The J call may be wrong; the DNA end is better matched by TRBJ2-7. The CDR3 loop spans 16 amino acids. CDR1 is MNHNS and CDR2 is SASEGT in the germline V gene. The CDR3 DNA is TGTGCCAGCAGTGAAGCGACGATAGTCCCTTCCTACGAGCAGTACTTC. This codes for CASSEATIVPSYEQYF.

The chain uses TRBV11-3 and TRBJ2-1; 14 bases map to TRBD2. The CDR3 covers 13 residues. The germline V gene has CDR1 SGHNT and CDR2 YENEEA. V shed 5 bases and J 13 bases; nucleotides not matched to a gene: 4. As DNA, the CDR3 is TGTGCCAGCAGCCAGGGACTAGCGGGAGACCAGTTCTTC. It specifies CASSQGLAGDQFF.

The rearrangement uses TRBV5-8 and TRBJ2-1; D might be TRBD1 (5 bases). Germline CDR1 and CDR2: SGHTS and YDEGEE. The V and J ends lost 4 bases and 5 bases respectively, with 10 bases between them. This CDR3 has 13 amino acids. The CDR3 here is CASSPDTNNEQFF. CDR3 nucleotide sequence: TGTGCCAGCAGCCCGGACACAAACAATGAGCAGTTCTTC.

The rearrangement joins TRBV5-1 to TRBJ2-2; D unclear. The CDR3 runs to 13 residues. Germline CDR1 and CDR2: SGHRS and YFSETQ. V gave up 4 bases and J gave up 3 bases, with 7 bases separating them. CDR3 protein: CASSVEHTGELFF. The DNA of the CDR3 is TGCGCCAGCAGCGTCGAGCACACCGGGGAGCTGTTTTTT.